The rows below give T cell receptor beta chains drawn from one sample of a study of human T cells and chemical hapten exposure. TCRdb itself ran the RACE reads through MiXCR, one entry per CDR3 protein. The sample shows 180,000 or so distinct CDR3 sequences, under 25% of them seen only once. The sample in question was whole blood, obtained in connection with sensitization to the hapten diphenylcyclopropenone (DPC). All receptors come from a woman aged 40 to 55 with alopecia areata. Some clones in this sample may be carry-over from other donors' samples. CDR3s include the opening cysteine and the closing phenylalanine or tryptophan. Fields, in order: CDR3 length, V gene, clone size, D gene, J gene, CDR3 protein, CDR3 DNA. The D gene is left open where the match is weak. Some rows mark clone size as missing; the rest say once, few, many or name a class of expanded clone.

len: 14; v_gene: TRBV10-3; abundance: few; d_gene: -; j_gene: TRBJ1-2; CDR3aa: CASLASPANYGYTF; CDR3nt: TGTGCCAGCCTCGCTAGCCCAGCTAACTATGGCTACACCTTC
len: 14; v_gene: TRBV6-2/TRBV6-3; abundance: -; d_gene: TRBD1; j_gene: TRBJ2-5; CDR3aa: CASSSQGARKTQYF; CDR3nt: TGTGCCAGCAGTTCCCAGGGGGCTCGAAAGACCCAGTACTTC
len: 15; v_gene: TRBV28; abundance: -; d_gene: TRBD1; j_gene: TRBJ2-4; CDR3aa: CASSSGGLAKNIQYF; CDR3nt: TGTGCCAGCAGTTCAGGGGGCCTGGCCAAAAACATTCAGTACTTC
len: 15; v_gene: TRBV11-2; abundance: -; d_gene: TRBD2; j_gene: TRBJ2-5; CDR3aa: CASSFSTSGQETQYF; CDR3nt: TGTGCCAGCAGCTTTTCCACTAGCGGACAAGAGACCCAGTACTTC
len: 15; v_gene: TRBV7-2; abundance: -; d_gene: TRBD2; j_gene: TRBJ2-7; CDR3aa: CASSQASGSQYEQYF; CDR3nt: TGTGCCAGCAGCCAAGCTAGCGGGAGCCAGTACGAGCAGTACTTC
len: 18; v_gene: TRBV9; abundance: -; d_gene: TRBD2; j_gene: TRBJ2-3; CDR3aa: CASSFGTSGRMRTDTQYF; CDR3nt: TGTGCCAGCAGCTTCGGGACTAGCGGGAGGATGAGGACAGATACGCAGTATTTT
len: 14; v_gene: TRBV5-1; abundance: -; d_gene: TRBD1; j_gene: TRBJ1-4; CDR3aa: CASSLTGRQGRVFF; CDR3nt: TGCGCCAGCAGCTTGACGGGGCGACAGGGTCGGGTGTTTTTT
len: 15; v_gene: TRBV6-1; abundance: -; d_gene: -; j_gene: TRBJ1-5; CDR3aa: CASSEGSGGNQPQHF; CDR3nt: TGTGCCAGCAGTGAAGGTTCGGGGGGAAATCAGCCCCAGCATTTT
len: 13; v_gene: TRBV7-6; abundance: few; d_gene: -; j_gene: TRBJ2-5; CDR3aa: CASSLTQQETQYF; CDR3nt: TGTGCCAGCAGCCTGACGCAGCAAGAGACCCAGTACTTC
len: 13; v_gene: TRBV7-2; abundance: -; d_gene: -; j_gene: TRBJ2-2; CDR3aa: CASSPRYAGELFF; CDR3nt: TGTGCCAGCAGCCCGCGGTACGCCGGGGAGCTGTTTTTT
len: 16; v_gene: TRBV7-9; abundance: -; d_gene: TRBD1; j_gene: TRBJ2-3; CDR3aa: CASSSAQGIFTDTQYF; CDR3nt: TGTGCCAGCAGCTCGGCACAGGGGATATTCACAGATACGCAGTATTTT
len: 13; v_gene: TRBV29-1; abundance: few; d_gene: -; j_gene: TRBJ1-3; CDR3aa: CSVRTSSGNTIYF; CDR3nt: TGCAGCGTTAGGACAAGTTCAGGAAACACCATATATTTT
len: 12; v_gene: TRBV7-9; abundance: few; d_gene: -; j_gene: TRBJ2-1; CDR3aa: CASTTEGNEQFF; CDR3nt: TGTGCCAGCACCACAGAGGGGAATGAGCAGTTCTTC
len: 12; v_gene: TRBV6-5; abundance: -; d_gene: -; j_gene: TRBJ2-5; CDR3aa: CASRQTQETQYF; CDR3nt: TGTGCCAGCAGACAGACTCAAGAGACCCAGTACTTC
len: 13; v_gene: TRBV3-1; abundance: -; d_gene: TRBD1; j_gene: TRBJ1-2; CDR3aa: CASSQATGFGYTF; CDR3nt: TGTGCCAGCAGCCAAGCGACAGGGTTCGGCTACACCTTC
len: 14; v_gene: TRBV7-2; abundance: -; d_gene: -; j_gene: TRBJ2-2; CDR3aa: CASSLDTVVGELFF; CDR3nt: TGTGCCAGCAGCTTAGATACAGTGGTCGGGGAGCTGTTTTTT
len: 16; v_gene: TRBV6-6; abundance: -; d_gene: TRBD2; j_gene: TRBJ2-3; CDR3aa: CASSYPTSGRAHTQYF; CDR3nt: TGTGCCAGCAGTTACCCTACTAGCGGGAGGGCCCATACGCAGTATTTT
len: 15; v_gene: TRBV10-3; abundance: few; d_gene: TRBD1; j_gene: TRBJ1-1; CDR3aa: CAIGTTGVRNTEAFF; CDR3nt: TGTGCCATCGGAACGACAGGGGTGAGGAACACTGAAGCTTTCTTT
len: 13; v_gene: TRBV2; abundance: -; d_gene: -; j_gene: TRBJ1-1; CDR3aa: CASTIERNTEAFF; CDR3nt: TGTGCCAGTACTATCGAAAGGAACACTGAAGCTTTCTTT
len: 14; v_gene: TRBV20-1; abundance: -; d_gene: -; j_gene: TRBJ2-7; CDR3aa: CSARNRLGHYEQYF; CDR3nt: TGCAGTGCTAGAAATCGCTTAGGGCACTACGAGCAGTACTTC
len: 16; v_gene: TRBV5-1; abundance: -; d_gene: TRBD1; j_gene: TRBJ2-3; CDR3aa: CASSLYLQGSTDTQYF; CDR3nt: TGCGCCAGCAGCTTGTATTTACAGGGGAGCACAGATACGCAGTATTTT
len: 13; v_gene: TRBV15; abundance: few; d_gene: -; j_gene: TRBJ2-5; CDR3aa: CATRAIPQETQYF; CDR3nt: TGTGCCACCAGGGCGATACCTCAAGAGACCCAGTACTTC
len: 13; v_gene: TRBV20-1; abundance: -; d_gene: TRBD2; j_gene: TRBJ2-1; CDR3aa: CSASGRAANEQFF; CDR3nt: TGCAGTGCTAGCGGGAGGGCCGCCAATGAGCAGTTCTTC
len: 16; v_gene: TRBV9; abundance: few; d_gene: TRBD1; j_gene: TRBJ2-1; CDR3aa: CASSVGPGQGMNEQFF; CDR3nt: TGTGCCAGCAGCGTAGGCCCGGGACAGGGTATGAATGAGCAGTTCTTC
len: 14; v_gene: TRBV7-9; abundance: -; d_gene: TRBD1; j_gene: TRBJ2-1; CDR3aa: CASSLTDRAGEQFF; CDR3nt: TGTGCCAGCAGCCTGACGGACAGGGCGGGTGAGCAGTTCTTC
len: 13; v_gene: TRBV10-3; abundance: few; d_gene: TRBD1; j_gene: TRBJ1-5; CDR3aa: CAISEDREKPQHF; CDR3nt: TGTGCCATCAGTGAGGACAGGGAAAAGCCCCAGCATTTT
len: 14; v_gene: TRBV4-1; abundance: few; d_gene: -; j_gene: TRBJ2-3; CDR3aa: CASSQVELADTQYF; CDR3nt: TGCGCCAGCAGCCAAGTTGAACTCGCAGATACGCAGTATTTT
len: 16; v_gene: TRBV27; abundance: -; d_gene: -; j_gene: TRBJ2-1; CDR3aa: CASSPQGTSGRNEQFF; CDR3nt: TGTGCCAGCAGCCCGCAGGGGACTTCGGGACGGAATGAGCAGTTCTTC
len: 13; v_gene: TRBV9; abundance: few; d_gene: -; j_gene: TRBJ2-3; CDR3aa: CASSPPSHDTQYF; CDR3nt: TGTGCCAGCAGCCCCCCCTCCCACGATACGCAGTATTTT
len: 14; v_gene: TRBV10-3; abundance: -; d_gene: TRBD2; j_gene: TRBJ2-7; CDR3aa: CAIRGLAGSYEQYF; CDR3nt: TGTGCCATCAGGGGACTAGCGGGGTCCTACGAGCAGTACTTC
len: 16; v_gene: TRBV5-1; abundance: few; d_gene: TRBD1; j_gene: TRBJ2-1; CDR3aa: CASSSTGGIFYNEQFF; CDR3nt: TGCGCCAGCAGCTCGACAGGGGGGATCTTCTACAATGAGCAGTTCTTC
len: 12; v_gene: TRBV12-3/TRBV12-4; abundance: -; d_gene: -; j_gene: TRBJ1-2; CDR3aa: CASTFVDPGYTF; CDR3nt: TGTGCCAGCACCTTTGTGGACCCAGGCTACACCTTC
len: 14; v_gene: TRBV11-2; abundance: few; d_gene: -; j_gene: TRBJ2-2; CDR3aa: CASSPRQRAGELFF; CDR3nt: TGTGCCAGCAGCCCCCGCCAGAGGGCCGGGGAGCTGTTTTTT
len: 16; v_gene: TRBV28; abundance: -; d_gene: TRBD2; j_gene: TRBJ2-3; CDR3aa: CASSLWASGGTDTQYF; CDR3nt: TGTGCCAGCAGTTTATGGGCTAGCGGGGGCACAGATACGCAGTATTTT
len: 15; v_gene: TRBV7-2; abundance: once; d_gene: TRBD2; j_gene: TRBJ2-3; CDR3aa: CASSSYAGGADTQYF; CDR3nt: TGTGCCAGCAGCTCTTATGCGGGAGGTGCAGATACGCAGTATTTT
len: 14; v_gene: TRBV7-3; abundance: -; d_gene: TRBD2; j_gene: TRBJ2-1; CDR3aa: CASSLRTRNNEQFF; CDR3nt: TGTGCCAGCAGCCTTAGGACTAGGAACAATGAGCAGTTCTTC
len: 15; v_gene: TRBV11-2; abundance: few; d_gene: -; j_gene: TRBJ2-4; CDR3aa: CASSFAGSAKNIQYF; CDR3nt: TGTGCCAGCAGCTTCGCCGGGTCCGCCAAAAACATTCAGTACTTC
len: 14; v_gene: TRBV7-2; abundance: -; d_gene: -; j_gene: TRBJ1-1; CDR3aa: CASSLQGEGTEAFF; CDR3nt: TGTGCCAGCAGCCTACAGGGCGAGGGGACTGAAGCTTTCTTT
len: 17; v_gene: TRBV6-5; abundance: many; d_gene: TRBD2; j_gene: TRBJ2-3; CDR3aa: CASSYSSGGRGADTQYF; CDR3nt: TGTGCCAGCAGTTACAGTAGCGGGGGAAGGGGTGCAGATACGCAGTATTTT
len: 14; v_gene: TRBV4-1; abundance: -; d_gene: -; j_gene: TRBJ2-1; CDR3aa: CASSQGRDYNEQFF; CDR3nt: TGCGCCAGCAGCCAAGGGAGGGATTACAATGAGCAGTTCTTC
len: 14; v_gene: TRBV6-2/TRBV6-3; abundance: -; d_gene: TRBD1; j_gene: TRBJ1-1; CDR3aa: CASSYSRTGAEAFF; CDR3nt: TGTGCCAGCAGTTACTCGAGGACAGGGGCTGAAGCTTTCTTT
len: 14; v_gene: TRBV12-3/TRBV12-4; abundance: -; d_gene: TRBD2; j_gene: TRBJ2-7; CDR3aa: CASIKSGMGYEQYF; CDR3nt: TGTGCCAGCATCAAGAGCGGGATGGGGTACGAGCAGTACTTC